What follows are 25 T cell receptor beta chains derived from one specimen sequenced in a study of T cells in Graves' hyperthyroidism and ophthalmopathy. The investigators amplified TCR beta CDR3 regions from RNA transcripts. TCR CDR3 underwent first-round RT-PCR with the HTBI primer set. TCRdb fed the multiplex PCR reads into MiXCR, producing one record per CDR3 protein. The sample holds fewer than 450,000 distinct CDR3 sequences, about 15% seen once. The sequencing sample was made of blood. These receptors originate from a woman aged 55-69 years with Graves' ophthalmopathy.

This clonotype was recorded at least ten times. The chain couples TRBV18 to TRBJ1-4, with TRBD1 as a possible D gene (5 bases). Per the germline V gene, CDR1 is KGHSH and CDR2 is LQKENI. Trimming shortened V by 5 bases and J by 7 bases, and 11 bases separated the two germline ends. This CDR3 is built from 13 residues. CDR3 region: CASSSDSSEKLFF. The CDR3 nucleotides read TGTGCCAGCTCATCCGACAGCAGTGAAAAACTGTTTTTT.

This chain connects TRBV24-1 to TRBJ2-1, with TRBD2 matching 13 bases. Germline CDR1 and CDR2: KGHDR and SFDVKD. After removal of 4 bases from V and 8 bases from J, the junction contained 10 bases not matched to a gene. The CDR3 is 17 residues long. The CDR3 DNA reads TGTGCCACCAGTGACCGCGAGACTAGCGGGAGGCTCGATGAGCAGTTCTTC. Translating gives CATSDRETSGRLDEQFF.

The V and J genes are TRBV28 and TRBJ1-1, with a possible D match to TRBD1 (6 bases). The ends were cut back, 6 bases at V and 13 bases at J, with 21 bases in the middle. The CDR3 sequence is 13 residues long. Germline V lookup: CDR1 MDHEN, CDR2 SYDVKM. The CDR3 reads CASRGQQNILGFF. CDR3 coding DNA: TGTGCCAGCAGAGGACAGCAAAATATATTGGGTTTCTTT.

This rearrangement joins TRBV2 to TRBJ2-5; D ambiguous. Trimming removed 3 bases from V and 0 bases from J, with 2 bases in between. The CDR3 is made up of 12 amino acids. Germline V gene sequence: CDR1 SNHLY, CDR2 FYNNEI. This CDR3 is CASSEYQETQYF. CDR3 in DNA: TGTGCCAGCAGTGAGTACCAAGAGACCCAGTACTTC.

The chain links TRBV3-1 to TRBJ1-3; 10 nucleotides match TRBD1. Trimming cost V 5 bases and J 0 bases; bases outside gene matches: 7. The CDR3 contains 17 residues. The germline V gene encodes CDR1 LGHDT and CDR2 YNNKEL (reference sequence). The CDR3 here is CASSTPGQGISGNTIYF. DNA of the CDR3: TGTGCCAGCAGCACGCCGGGACAGGGGATCTCTGGAAACACCATATATTTT.

This clonotype came up a few times. The chain is built from TRBV18 and TRBJ2-1; a weak D match, TRBD2 (7 bases). V lost 3 bases and J lost 3, with 15 bases in between. The CDR3 length is 16 residues. From germline, CDR1 is KGHSH and CDR2 LQKENI. For the CDR3, the DNA is TGTGCCAGCTCACCGTCGGGCGGGGGCCTCTACAATGAGCAGTTCTTC. The encoded protein is CASSPSGGGLYNEQFF.

This clonotype was recorded at least ten times. The chain carries TRBV5-1 and TRBJ2-1; 9 bases are shared with TRBD2. Losses at the gene ends were 3 bases for V and 8 bases for J; bases not matched to a gene: 12. Germline V gene data show CDR1 as SGHRS and CDR2 as YFSETQ. The CDR3 loop spans 16 amino acids. DNA for the CDR3: TGCGCCAGCAGCTCCACTGGCGGGAGGGCCAGTTATGAGCAGTTCTTC. It is translated as CASSSTGGRASYEQFF.

In this sample, this clonotype turned up many times. This chain joins TRBV6-1 and TRBJ1-5, with 9 bases fitting TRBD1. This CDR3 is 14 amino acids long. J was trimmed by 7 bases and V by 5 bases; bases with no gene match: 6. Germline lookup yields CDR1 MNHNS and CDR2 SASEGT. The CDR3, as DNA: TGTGCCAGCAGTTTCCGACAGGGGGTCCAGCCCCAGCATTTT. As protein: CASSFRQGVQPQHF.

This clonotype was seen at least ten times. The rearrangement joins TRBV13 to TRBJ2-1; the D is unclear. The length of the CDR3 is 15 residues. The V end was cut by 1 base, the J end by 0 bases, with 7 bases between. CDR1 is PRHDT and CDR2 is FYEKMQ in the germline V gene (reference sequence). As DNA, the CDR3 is TGTGCCAGCAGCTTAGAGGTGAGCTCCTACAATGAGCAGTTCTTC. Residues: CASSLEVSSYNEQFF. The variable domain in full, with the rest retrieved from reference TRBV13 and TRBJ2-1, is AAGVIQSPRHLIKEKRETATLKCYPIPRHDTVYWYQQGPGQDPQFLISFYEKMQSDKGSIPDRFSAQQFSDYHSELNMSSLELGDSALYFCASSLEVSSYNEQFFGPGTRLTVL.

This clonotype was counted many times. V is TRBV5-1 and J is TRBJ2-5; 8 bases are shared with TRBD1. This CDR3 is 15 amino acids long. V trimming: 0 bases; J trimming: 3 bases; junction bases outside the gene matches: 4. CDR1 is SGHRS, CDR2 YFSETQ, per germline. CDR3 region: CASSLGDRTEETQYF. The CDR3 DNA reads TGCGCCAGCAGCTTGGGGGACAGGACCGAAGAGACCCAGTACTTC.

This clonotype was counted at least ten times. The gene calls are TRBV28 and TRBJ2-1; TRBD2 aligns across 10 bases. The CDR3 extends over 17 amino acids. Germline assignment: CDR1 MDHEN and CDR2 SYDVKM. V lost 6 bases to trimming and J lost 4 bases; unmatched junction nucleotides: 12. This CDR3 is CASSSTAGGPIYNEQFF. CDR3 nucleotide sequence: TGTGCCAGCAGCTCCACAGCGGGAGGGCCGATATACAATGAGCAGTTCTTC.

This clonotype showed up many times. The chain employs TRBV6-5 and TRBJ2-7, with 9 bases fitting TRBD1. CDR1 and CDR2 (germline): MNHEY, SVGAGI. J lost 1 base, V lost 6 bases, and 4 bases had no gene match. There are 14 residues in the CDR3. The CDR3 sequence is CASRRDRESYEQYF. The CDR3 bases are TGTGCCAGCAGACGGGACAGGGAATCCTACGAGCAGTACTTC.

The V call is TRBV9, the J call TRBJ2-7; 7 bases align to TRBD2. With V trimmed by 2 bases and J by 7 bases, 12 bases remained unmatched. Germline lookup yields CDR1 SGDLS and CDR2 YYNGEE. The CDR3 consists of 15 residues. As DNA, the CDR3 is TGTGCCAGCAGCGTCAATCCTAGCGGTCTGGAGGAGCAGTACTTC. Translated, it gives CASSVNPSGLEEQYF.

This clonotype was recorded many times. The V gene is TRBV3-1, the J gene TRBJ2-1, with TRBD1 matching over 8 bases. V lost 4 bases, J lost 9 bases, and 14 bases stayed unmatched. The CDR3 has 16 amino acids. Germline CDR1 reads LGHDT; CDR2 reads YNNKEL (reference sequence). This CDR3 is CASSLNGQGGLGEQFF. The CDR3 coding sequence is TGTGCCAGCAGCCTTAACGGACAGGGCGGTTTAGGTGAGCAGTTCTTC.

This clonotype has ten or more counts. The chain is built from TRBV30 and TRBJ2-1; unclear D gene. Trimming shortened V by 1 base and J by 9 bases, and 7 bases separated the two germline ends. Per germline, CDR1 GTSNPN and CDR2 SVGIG (reference sequence). There are 11 residues in the CDR3. CDR3 DNA sequence: TGTGCCTGGAGTGGAATTCTTGAGCAGTTCTTC. Translated: CAWSGILEQFF.

Many counts were recorded for this clonotype. This rearrangement joins TRBV29-1 to TRBJ2-3; possible D gene TRBD2, 6 bases. The ends were cut back, 1 base at V and 8 bases at J, with 10 bases in the middle. Per germline, CDR1 SQVTM and CDR2 ANQGSEA. There are 12 residues in the CDR3. The CDR3 nucleotides read TGCAGCGTTGAAGGGTTCGGGGGTACGCAGTATTTT. It encodes CSVEGFGGTQYF.

At least ten counts were recorded for this clonotype. The rearrangement links TRBV24-1 to TRBJ2-1; the D call may be TRBD1 or TRBD2 (5 bases each). Trimming pared 2 bases from V and 2 bases from J, leaving 21 bases between. This CDR3 contains 19 residues. The V gene's germline CDR1 is KGHDR and CDR2 SFDVKD. The CDR3 reads CATSDSLPWGPRAYNEQFF. CDR3 sequence (DNA): TGTGCCACCAGTGATTCCCTCCCTTGGGGACCTCGGGCCTACAATGAGCAGTTCTTC.

In this sample, this clonotype turned up a few times. This chain uses TRBV19 with TRBJ1-5; D unresolved. CDR1 is LNHDA and CDR2 is SQIVND in the germline V gene (reference sequence). The CDR3 length is 16 residues. Trimming cost V 1 base and J 1 base, with 11 bases left between them. The CDR3 loop is CASSIVASVSNQPQHF. In nucleotides, the CDR3 is TGTGCCAGTAGTATAGTTGCGTCGGTAAGCAATCAGCCCCAGCATTTT.

This clonotype occurred a few times. The chain employs TRBV4-2 and TRBJ2-1; a possible D gene is TRBD2 (5 bases). CDR3 length: 13 residues. Germline CDR1 reads LGHNA; CDR2 reads YNFKEQ. V lost 1 base to trimming and J lost 5 bases, with 6 bases between them. Written as DNA, the CDR3 is TGTGCCAGCAGCCAAGGGACTCACAATGAGCAGTTCTTC. Its protein is CASSQGTHNEQFF.

CDR3 amino acids: CASRIAGGYNEQFF. CDR3 DNA: TGTGCCAGCCGTATAGCGGGGGGGTACAATGAGCAGTTCTTC. This rearrangement joins TRBV27 to TRBJ2-1; TRBD2 aligns across 11 bases. V trimming: 8 bases; J trimming: 4 bases; junction bases outside the gene matches: 4. The length of the CDR3 is 14 residues. Germline V CDR1 and CDR2: MNHEY, SMNVEV (reference sequence).

This clonotype has a handful of counts. The V and J genes are TRBV28 and TRBJ2-3; 12 bases are shared with TRBD2. V dropped 5 bases and J dropped 3; count of bases not matched to a gene: 18. The CDR3 has 20 amino acids. Germline V gives CDR1 MDHEN, CDR2 SYDVKM. CDR3 region: CASSLLGLAGGPGGTDTQYF. The DNA of the CDR3 is TGTGCCAGCAGTCTTTTGGGGCTAGCGGGAGGGCCGGGTGGGACAGATACGCAGTATTTT.

The V and J genes are TRBV9 and TRBJ2-2; TRBD2 might be the D (6 bases). The CDR3 length is 14 residues. Germline lookup yields CDR1 SGDLS and CDR2 YYNGEE. With 0 bases removed from V and 7 bases from J, the gap between germline ends came to 10 bases. In DNA form, the CDR3 reads TGTGCCAGCAGCGTAGCGGGAGCGGTCGGGGAGCTGTTTTTT. This translates into CASSVAGAVGELFF. Full variable domain (outside the CDR3, taken from reference TRBV9 and TRBJ2-2): DSGVTQTPKHLITATGQRVTLRCSPRSGDLSVYWYQQSLDQGLQFLIQYYNGEERAKGNILERFSAQQFPDLHSELNLSSLELGDSALYFCASSVAGAVGELFFGEGSRLTVL.

At least ten counts were recorded for this clonotype. The rearrangement joins TRBV12-3 or TRBV12-4 to TRBJ2-1, with TRBD1 matching over 9 bases. V shed 8 bases and J 3 bases; nucleotides not matched to a gene: 14. There are 17 residues in the CDR3. The CDR3 sequence is CASARDRVDRGYNEQFF. In nucleotides, the CDR3 is TGTGCCAGCGCCCGGGACAGGGTCGATCGCGGCTACAATGAGCAGTTCTTC.

The table lists this clonotype with a few counts. This chain connects TRBV5-1 to TRBJ1-1; D ambiguous. V was cut by 0 bases and J by 1 base, with 10 bases left in between. This CDR3 region has 15 residues. Germline loops: CDR1 SGHRS, CDR2 YFSETQ. CDR3 DNA sequence: TGCGCCAGCAGCTTGGGAACAGAGCCGAACACTGAAGCTTTCTTT. Translation gives CASSLGTEPNTEAFF. The full variable domain, its missing parts supplied by reference TRBV5-1 and TRBJ1-1, is KAGVTQTPRYLIKTRGQQVTLSCSPISGHRSVSWYQQTPGQGLQFLFEYFSETQRNKGNFPGRFSGRQFSNSRSEMNVSTLELGDSALYLCASSLGTEPNTEAFFGQGTRLTVV.

This clonotype was detected a few times. This chain uses TRBV20-1 with TRBJ2-1; 10 positions match TRBD2. After removal of 3 bases from V and 7 bases from J, the junction contained 9 bases not matched to a gene. Looked up from germline, CDR1 is DFQATT and CDR2 is SNEGSKA (reference sequence). This CDR3 is built from 15 residues. The CDR3 loop is CSARGAGGRGNEQFF. The CDR3 nucleotides read TGCAGTGCTAGGGGAGCGGGAGGGCGAGGAAATGAGCAGTTCTTC.